At least ten counts were recorded for the clone carrying this T cell receptor beta chain. Its antigen remains unidentified. The sample belongs to a study of response to subunit inactivated influenza vaccine. Study-wide results and caveats: The authors suggested that few new T cells are recruited per seasonal influenza vaccination.

TCRdb independently ran MiXCR on the RT-PCR reads; one entry per CDR3 protein. The sample lists hundreds of thousands of distinct CDR3 sequences; about 15% were seen once. V dropped 0 bases and J dropped 4 bases, with 13 bases sitting between them. CDR1 and CDR2 (germline): SGHRS, YFSETQ. The CDR3 sequence is 15 residues long. The chain recombines TRBV5-1 with TRBJ1-2; no clear D gene. This TCR was recovered from a man aged 45-65 years who received an inactivated influenza vaccine. Sequenced here: PBMCs from blood, sampled roughly 15 days before vaccination. CDR3 nucleotide sequence: TGCGCCAGCAGCTTGGAGTTCCGGAACATCTATGGCTACACCTTC. It codes for CASSLEFRNIYGYTF.